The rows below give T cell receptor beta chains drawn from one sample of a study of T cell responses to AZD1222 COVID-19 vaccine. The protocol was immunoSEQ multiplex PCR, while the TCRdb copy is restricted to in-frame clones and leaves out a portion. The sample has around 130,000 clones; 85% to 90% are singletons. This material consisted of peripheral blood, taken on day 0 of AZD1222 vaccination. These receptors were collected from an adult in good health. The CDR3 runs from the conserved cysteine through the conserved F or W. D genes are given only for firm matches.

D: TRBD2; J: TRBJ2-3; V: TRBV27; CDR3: CASSSPGLALGGGTDTQYF
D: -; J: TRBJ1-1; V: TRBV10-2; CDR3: CASQEYMNTEAFF
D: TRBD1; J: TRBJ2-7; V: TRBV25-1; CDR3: CASSAPGTGTYEQYF
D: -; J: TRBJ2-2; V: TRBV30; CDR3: CAWRPRGRTGELFF
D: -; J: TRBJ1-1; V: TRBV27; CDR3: CASSPTGPNTEAFF
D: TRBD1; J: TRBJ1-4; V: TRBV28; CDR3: CASSLPGTGVGEKLFF
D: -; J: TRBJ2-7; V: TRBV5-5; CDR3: CASSEAIAGTEASEQYF
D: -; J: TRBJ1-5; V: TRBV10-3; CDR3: CAISESKGLPQGGAQHF
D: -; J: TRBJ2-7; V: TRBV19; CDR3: CASSIEPTKLYEQYF
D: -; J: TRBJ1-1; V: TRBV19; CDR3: CASSMAPGGSTGAFF
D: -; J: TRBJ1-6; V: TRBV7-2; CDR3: CASSSLFLGYSSPLHF
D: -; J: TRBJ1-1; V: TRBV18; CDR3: CASSHSTVYTEAFF
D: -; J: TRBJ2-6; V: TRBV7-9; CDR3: CASSLGSGSGGANVLTF
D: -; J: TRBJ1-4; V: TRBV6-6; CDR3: CASEGGGGKLFF
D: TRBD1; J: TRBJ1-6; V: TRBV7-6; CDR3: CASSLRGLLNSPLHF
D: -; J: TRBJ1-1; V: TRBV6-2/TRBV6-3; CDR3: CASSRMGRFAEAFF
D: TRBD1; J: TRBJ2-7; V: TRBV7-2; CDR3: CASSSRAGTGGREQYF
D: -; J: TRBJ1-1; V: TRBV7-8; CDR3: CASSYLASEAFF
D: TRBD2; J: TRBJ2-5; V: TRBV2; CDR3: CASSRLAGGQETQYF
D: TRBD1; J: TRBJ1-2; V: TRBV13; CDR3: CASSPHRGGMRGYTF
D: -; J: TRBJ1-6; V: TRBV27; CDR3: CASSHGGVYPLHF
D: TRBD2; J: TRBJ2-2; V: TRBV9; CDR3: CASSPGGAGGELFF
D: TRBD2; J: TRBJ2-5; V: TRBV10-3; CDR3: CAISGTSGRASQETQYF
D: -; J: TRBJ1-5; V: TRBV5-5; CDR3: CASSSTPIPGADQPQHF
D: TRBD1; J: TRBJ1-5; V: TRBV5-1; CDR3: CASSLEGGTGVTQHF
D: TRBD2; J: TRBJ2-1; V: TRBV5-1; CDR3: CASSAGGAVYNEQFF
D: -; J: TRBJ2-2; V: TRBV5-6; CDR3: CASSLSLQMNTGELFF
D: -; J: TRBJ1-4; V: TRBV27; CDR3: CASSLYGSSGKLFF
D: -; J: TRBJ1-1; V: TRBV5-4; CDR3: CASSLADAEAFF
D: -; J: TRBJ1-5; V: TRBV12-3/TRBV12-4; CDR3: CASSLGRTTPSHF
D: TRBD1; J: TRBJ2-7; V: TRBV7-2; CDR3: CASKQGAGSYEQYF